Each of the 21 T cell receptor beta chains below was sequenced from the same sample in a study of spatial heterogeneity in lung cancer (dated by TCRdb to between 2018 and 2020). Library preparation used 5' RACE. TCRdb shows the sequencer as NextSeq 500. TCRdb reran the public reads through fastp at Q25 and MiXCR, keeping productive beta chains. Merged by CDR3 protein, the rows form single entries marked with the most common genes and DNA. This sample gives about 92,000 distinct CDR3 sequences in total; more than 10% of them show up just once. The ten largest clones take up just over 40% of the sample. The time point label, as the study defines it: sample taken at primary tumor resection. The sample here was PBMCs, taken at surgery. These receptors all stem from a male donor with early-stage non-small cell lung cancer.

CDR3 coding DNA: TGCAGTGCTAGTCGCGGGGCTCGGGTGAACACTGAAGCTTTCTTT. Protein: CSASRGARVNTEAFF. This chain connects TRBV20-1 to TRBJ1-1, with D perhaps TRBD1 (5 bases). The germline CDR1 and CDR2 sequences are DFQATT and SNEGSKA (reference sequence). The V gene lost 3 bases and the J gene lost 0 bases, with 14 bases spanning the gap. The CDR3 is made up of 15 amino acids.

CDR3 sequence: CASSLSGDSGNTIYF. The DNA of the CDR3 is TGCGCCAGCAGCTTATCGGGGGACTCTGGAAACACCATATATTTT. The chain employs TRBV5-1 and TRBJ1-3; D is possibly TRBD1 (5 bases). Germline CDR1 SGHRS, CDR2 YFSETQ. The length of the CDR3 is 15 residues. Trimming stripped 2 bases from V and 0 bases from J, with 9 bases between.

In its sample, this clonotype was seen a few times. This chain links TRBV30 with TRBJ1-6; D is unresolved. The CDR3 runs to 15 residues. Per germline, CDR1 GTSNPN and CDR2 SVGIG (reference sequence). The germline V and J ends were trimmed by 2 bases and 7 bases, with 15 bases remaining between them. CDR3 nucleotide sequence: TGTGCCTGGAGTTCCCGGACCGCGGGGAATTCACCCCTCCACTTT. This encodes CAWSSRTAGNSPLHF.

This rearrangement joins TRBV28 to TRBJ2-2, with D hard to call. With 2 bases removed from V and 4 bases from J, the gap between germline ends came to 8 bases. Germline V lookup: CDR1 MDHEN, CDR2 SYDVKM. This CDR3 spans 14 amino acids. The CDR3 nucleotides read TGTGCCAGCAGTTTACAAGGGCCCACCGGGGAGCTGTTTTTT. This encodes CASSLQGPTGELFF.

This clonotype occurred a few times. The chain's CDR3 is CASSKPGSGTFDNEQFF. In nucleotides, the CDR3 is TGTGCCAGCAGCAAGCCTGGGAGCGGGACTTTTGACAATGAGCAGTTCTTC. This sequence joins TRBV9 and TRBJ2-1; 7 bases line up with TRBD2. The CDR3 has 17 amino acids. The junction had 15 bases not matched to a gene; V was cut back by 4 bases and J by 5 bases. Germline CDR1 SGDLS, CDR2 YYNGEE.

This clonotype turned up a few times. V is TRBV5-1 and J is TRBJ1-1; D may be TRBD1 (5 bases). The CDR3 covers 13 residues. Germline V lookup: CDR1 SGHRS, CDR2 YFSETQ. Trimming cost V 2 bases and J 2 bases, with 7 bases left between them. CDR3 sequence: CASSFQGNTEAFF. CDR3 nucleotides: TGCGCCAGCAGCTTCCAGGGTAACACTGAAGCTTTCTTT.

This clonotype has ten or more counts. V gene TRBV24-1 combines with J gene TRBJ2-7, with D perhaps TRBD2 (6 bases). Germline V gives CDR1 KGHDR, CDR2 SFDVKD. There are 15 residues in the CDR3. The V end lost 4 bases, the J end lost 4 bases, and 16 bases lay between the germline ends. The CDR3 nucleotides read TGTGCCACCAGTGACCCGTCTCGGGGGAATTACGAGCAGTACTTC. Translating gives CATSDPSRGNYEQYF.

This clonotype was counted only a few times. CDR3 DNA sequence: TGTGCCAGCAGTTTAGACCCTCGCGAAGGGAACACCGGGGAGCTGTTTTTT. As protein: CASSLDPREGNTGELFF. This chain links TRBV27 with TRBJ2-2; D not certain. The CDR3 extends over 17 amino acids. Germline CDR1 reads MNHEY; CDR2 reads SMNVEV (reference sequence). The V gene lost 2 bases and the J gene lost 1 base, with 14 bases spanning the gap.

There are a few counts of this clonotype. The J gene is TRBJ2-7, the V gene TRBV6-2 or TRBV6-3; possibly TRBD1 or TRBD2 for D (5 bases each). Germline values: CDR1 MNHEY, CDR2 SVGEGT. Trimming left V 1 base short and J 0 bases short, with 13 bases between. This CDR3 comprises 16 residues. CDR3 coding DNA: TGTGCCAGCAGTTACTGGGGACCGCAAATCTCCTACGAGCAGTACTTC. Protein sequence: CASSYWGPQISYEQYF.

This clonotype was detected only a few times. This sequence joins TRBV27 and TRBJ2-3; D not certain. The CDR3 is made up of 15 amino acids. Germline V CDR1 and CDR2: MNHEY, SMNVEV (reference sequence). V lost 3 bases and J 3 bases, leaving 13 bases between the germline ends. This CDR3 is CASSFYVGLTDTQYF. DNA for the CDR3: TGTGCCAGCAGTTTCTACGTGGGTCTAACAGATACGCAGTATTTT.

This rearrangement joins TRBV5-1 to TRBJ2-5, with 11 bases matching TRBD2. Germline V gene sequence: CDR1 SGHRS, CDR2 YFSETQ. This CDR3 comprises 14 residues. V lost 4 bases and J lost 5; bases outside the gene matches: 4. The DNA for the CDR3 is TGCGCCAGCAGCACAAGGACTAGCGGGGAGACCCAGTACTTC. Its translation: CASSTRTSGETQYF.

As to this clonotype: Without the conserved terminal phenylalanine or tryptophan, this CDR3 likely stems from a read error. The chain combines TRBV19 with TRBJ1-5; a possible D gene is TRBD1 (6 bases). This CDR3 region has 13 residues. The germline V gene encodes CDR1 LNHDA and CDR2 SQIVND (reference sequence). Deletions cut 6 bases from V and 7 bases from J, with 13 bases between. The CDR3 here is CASSIDGQQPQHL. The CDR3, as DNA: TGTGCCAGTAGCATTGACGGACAGCAGCCCCAGCATCTT.

V gene TRBV20-1 combines with J gene TRBJ2-1; the D gene is possibly TRBD2 (5 bases). V was clipped by 8 bases and J by 0 bases, with 11 bases between them. This CDR3 has 13 amino acids. CDR1 is DFQATT, CDR2 SNEGSKA, per germline (reference sequence). CDR3 nucleotides: TGCAGTCCCGAGCGGAACTCCTACAATGAGCAGTTCTTC. Translation gives CSPERNSYNEQFF.

This clonotype came up a few times. The V call is TRBV19, the J call TRBJ1-5; D perhaps matches TRBD1 (6 bases). Germline V gene data show CDR1 as LNHDA and CDR2 as SQIVND (reference sequence). CDR3 size: 15 residues. Trimming removed 8 bases from V and 8 bases from J, with 22 bases in between. Here the CDR3 reads CASRLGGREYEPQHF. The DNA for the CDR3 is TGTGCCAGTCGCCTGGGGGGCAGGGAGTATGAGCCCCAGCATTTT.

This clonotype was counted between two and nine times. The chain employs TRBV6-2 or TRBV6-3 and TRBJ2-1, with a tentative D call TRBD1 (6 bases). Trimming shortened V by 0 bases and J by 3 bases, and 15 bases separated the two germline ends. CDR1 MNHEY and CDR2 SVGEGT come from the germline V gene. The CDR3 runs to 17 residues. The CDR3 DNA sequence: TGTGCCAGCAGTTACTCGAGAACAGGGATGATCTACAATGAGCAGTTCTTC. Translating it yields CASSYSRTGMIYNEQFF.

A word on this clonotype: The junction departs from the called germline gene at one end, perhaps through a read error. V is TRBV6-2 or TRBV6-3 and J is TRBJ2-1; possible D gene TRBD2, 5 bases. CDR3 size: 15 residues. Germline V gene data show CDR1 as MNHEY and CDR2 as SVGEGT. The CDR3 sequence: CASRGLGSSHNEQFF. The CDR3 nucleotides are TGTGCCAGCAGAGGCCTAGGGAGCTCCCACAATGAGCAGTTCTTC.

This clonotype was seen many times. The chain employs TRBV7-9 and TRBJ2-7; D is ambiguous. Trimming pared 3 bases from V and 3 bases from J, leaving 9 bases between. The CDR3 runs to 13 residues. Germline CDR1 SEHNR, CDR2 FQNEAQ (reference sequence). CDR3: CASSFETSYEQYF. CDR3 nucleotide sequence: TGTGCCAGCAGCTTCGAGACAAGCTACGAGCAGTACTTC.

The rearrangement joins TRBV11-3 to TRBJ2-1; 7 nucleotides agree with TRBD2. This CDR3 has 14 residues. The V gene's germline CDR1 is SGHNT and CDR2 YENEEA. Trimming removed 5 bases from V and 0 bases from J; junction bases left unmatched: 1. CDR3 coding DNA: TGTGCCAGCAGCGGGGGGGGCTCCTACAATGAGCAGTTCTTC. It specifies CASSGGGSYNEQFF.

This clonotype was seen more than once but under ten times. V gene TRBV5-1 combines with J gene TRBJ1-1; maybe TRBD1 (6 bases). Trimming removed 4 bases from V and 4 bases from J, with 17 bases in between. CDR1 is SGHRS, CDR2 YFSETQ, per germline. The CDR3 is made up of 15 amino acids. CDR3 bases: TGCGCCAGCAGCGTGCCACGGGACACCTTCACTGAAGCTTTCTTT. It is translated as CASSVPRDTFTEAFF.

V is TRBV12-3 or TRBV12-4 and J is TRBJ1-6; D remains unclear. The CDR3 is 14 residues long. Between the trimmed V and J ends, which lost 3 bases and 6 bases, there was a span of 9 bases. DNA of the CDR3: TGTGCCAGCAGTTTGATAGAGATTAATTCACCCCTCCACTTT. It specifies CASSLIEINSPLHF.

This rearrangement joins TRBV18 to TRBJ2-7; the D is unclear. Germline V gene sequence: CDR1 KGHSH, CDR2 LQKENI. The length of the CDR3 is 14 residues. V was pared by 6 bases and J by 1 base, with 13 bases between. CDR3 sequence (DNA): TGTGCCAGCTCGCTAAGCCTGGGGTCCTACGAGCAGTACTTC. Residues: CASSLSLGSYEQYF.